The present entry profiles one TCR beta chain with its context. Measured with immunoSEQ multiplex PCR; TCRdb has only the in-frame clones, and not every one. Of more than 110,000 clones listed, about 76% were seen once; the top ten hold around 14%. The entry originates in a study of blood T cell repertoires in COVID-19. Study-level background: PBMCs, B-cell-depleted T cells, or T cells provided the cDNA or gDNA that made up the material.

Losses at the gene ends were 7 bases for V and 1 base for J; bases not matched to a gene: 5. CDR1 is SQVTM, CDR2 ANQGSEA, per germline. The CDR3 consists of 13 residues. The chain couples TRBV29-1 to TRBJ1-1; 8 nucleotides align to TRBD1. The clonotype comes from a man older than 75 with acute or convalescent COVID-19. Material: peripheral blood. CDR3 coding DNA: TGCAGCGCCATGGACAGGGCGAACACTGAAGCTTTCTTT. Encoded protein: CSAMDRANTEAFF. Complete variable domain (other parts from reference TRBV29-1 and TRBJ1-1): SAVISQKPSRDICQRGTSLTIQCQVDSQVTMMFWYRQQPGQSLTLIATANQGSEATYESGFVIDKFPISRPNLTFSTLTVSNMSPEDSSIYLCSAMDRANTEAFFGQGTRLTVV.